The TCR beta chain described here comes from a study of Ad26.COV2.S vaccination and SARS-CoV-2 variants. Study-level points and caveats: Measures of TCR breadth and depth may have fallen short of total T cell responses. Vaccine recipients posted higher spike-specific TCR breadth than their placebo counterparts. Across vaccine and placebo recipients, the breadth of non-spike TCRs was similar.

Germline CDR1 MDHEN, CDR2 SYDVKM. This CDR3 comprises 13 residues. Trimming left V 1 base short and J 7 bases short, with 5 bases between. With respect to this clone: Its antigen is currently unknown.

Profiled with immunoSEQ multiplex PCR; TCRdb holds only in-frame clones, not every one. Counted here are over 110,000 clones, approximately 90% occurring once; the ten biggest clones make up approximately 5%. Specimen: peripheral blood, collected after recovery from COVID-19. The chain is built from TRBV28 and TRBJ1-6; no firm D call. The sequence was collected from a human donor who had recovered from COVID-19. The CDR3 region has the DNA TGTGCCAGCAGTTTATCCCCAAATTCACCCCTCCACTTT. Amino acid sequence: CASSLSPNSPLHF.